This T cell receptor (beta chain) derives from a study of shared clonotypes between healthy human individuals. Points on this clone: The antigen is unknown.

Naive-designated CD8 cells lacked CD45RO, were positively enriched for CCR7, and omitted terminally differentiated effector memory CD45RA+ cells. Regarding the study as a whole: The four-donor shared clonotypes exceeded non-shared clonotypes in generation probability, with non-shared ones scoring lower.

Some clones are missing from TCRdb's copy, which holds only in-frame ones; the method was immunoSEQ multiplex PCR. The table includes some 2 million clones, over 85% detected once. Germline CDR1 reads MGHRA; CDR2 reads YSYEKL. After removal of 3 bases from V and 4 bases from J, the junction contained 8 bases not matched to a gene. The CDR3 is 15 residues long. The chain is built from TRBV4-1 and TRBJ2-7; 8 bases align to TRBD1. This TCR was recovered from a young man in good health. Sequencing was performed on naive CD8+ T cells sorted from blood. CDR3 sequence (DNA): TGCGCCAGCAGCCACCCGAACACAGGGGGATACGAGCAGTACTTC. Translation: CASSHPNTGGYEQYF.